This TCR beta chain was identified during a study of blood T cell repertoires in COVID-19. Study overall: The study drew acute and convalescent COVID-19 samples from the United States, Italy and Spain.

Method: immunoSEQ multiplex PCR; TCRdb's copy keeps in-frame clones and lacks some. The sample lists about 140,000 clones, 60% to 85% occurring once. The CDR3 runs to 15 residues. CDR1 is KGHSH and CDR2 is LQKENI in the germline V gene. The ends lost 3 bases at V and 0 bases at J; junction bases unmatched: 4. The chain employs TRBV18 and TRBJ2-7; 8 nucleotides agree with TRBD1. This sequence originates from a man aged 45-60 years with acute or convalescent COVID-19. Specimen: peripheral blood. In DNA form, the CDR3 reads TGTGCCAGCTCACCCCGGGACAGGAGCTCCTACGAGCAGTACGTC. It yields the protein CASSPRDRSSYEQYV.